The sequence of this T cell receptor beta chain was determined in a study of radiation and T cells in renal cell carcinoma. Generated by immunoSEQ multiplex PCR, the TCRdb table keeps only in-frame clones and is missing some. The sample carries around 81,000 clones, 85% recorded once. Described time point: blood 4 weeks post-SBRT, at nephrectomy. The treatment is: 15 Gy SBRT to primary tumor, nephrectomy 4 weeks later. This receptor was taken from a man aged 45 to 65 with renal cell carcinoma. The sample here was blood, taken from a patient whose treatment included radiotherapy and nephrectomy.

The CDR3 DNA follows: TGCGCCAGCAGCTTGGACAGGGGGTCATATGAGAACACTGAAGCTTTCTTT. It yields the protein CASSLDRGSYENTEAFF. This chain uses TRBV5-1 with TRBJ1-1, with 8 bases that match TRBD1. CDR1 and CDR2 (germline): SGHRS, YFSETQ. This CDR3 is built from 17 residues. J was trimmed by 1 base and V by 0 bases; bases with no gene match: 8.